The rows below give T cell receptor beta chains drawn from one sample of a study of shared clonotypes between healthy human individuals. Sequenced by immunoSEQ multiplex PCR; TCRdb stores in-frame clones only, minus some. Seen here are under 2,500,000 clones, approximately 96% observed once, and the top ten hold less than 0.15%. The sequenced material came from naive CD4+ T cells sorted from blood. Receptors originate from a man younger than 35 in good health. Each CDR3 is given with its conserved first and last residue. D genes are given only for firm matches. A clone size is listed for some rows: how often the clone was seen (once, few, many), or a class if it is expanded.

j_call v_call clone_size d_call cdr3_nt cdr3_aa
TRBJ1-2 TRBV30 . . TGTGCCTGGAGTGTACTGTTGGGTGGTGCTGGCTACACCTTC CAWSVLLGGAGYTF
TRBJ2-1 TRBV7-2 . . TGTGCCAGCAGCCCCTCGGGGGTTGGTGAGCAGTTCTTC CASSPSGVGEQFF
TRBJ2-1 TRBV5-6 . . TGTGCCAGCAGCTCAGCCGGGACTCCCTACAATGAGCAGTTCTTC CASSSAGTPYNEQFF
TRBJ1-2 TRBV28 . . TGTGCCAGCAGCATGGGACAACTCTATGGGGGCTACACCTTC CASSMGQLYGGYTF
TRBJ2-2 TRBV5-4 once . TGTGCCAGCAGCTTAAATATTAAGGCCGGGGAGCTGTTTTTT CASSLNIKAGELFF
TRBJ2-5 TRBV5-8 once . TGTGCCAGCAGCTTGGGCGGGAAAGGGGTCCAGTACTTC CASSLGGKGVQYF
TRBJ2-5 TRBV7-9 . . TGTGCCAGCAATGAGGGGTTGGAGGAGACCCAGTACTTC CASNEGLEETQYF
TRBJ1-5 TRBV10-2 . TRBD1 TGCGCCAGCCCCCGGACAGGTTCTTACCAGCCCCAGCATTTT CASPRTGSYQPQHF
TRBJ1-4 TRBV19 few TRBD1 TGTGCCAGTAGTATAGCGACCAGGGGGCGAACTAATGAAAAACTGTTTTTT CASSIATRGRTNEKLFF
TRBJ2-2 TRBV9 . . TGTGCCAGCAGCGTAGGACATTTCACCGGGGAGCTGTTTTTT CASSVGHFTGELFF
TRBJ2-3 TRBV5-1 . TRBD2 TGCGCCAGTTCTGCTAGCGGAGACCCCGCAGATACGCAGTATTTT CASSASGDPADTQYF
TRBJ2-6 TRBV9 . TRBD1 TGTGCCAGCAGCGCCTCCAGGGACAGGGGGTTATCTGGGGCCAACGTCCTGACTTTC CASSASRDRGLSGANVLTF
TRBJ1-5 TRBV7-8 once TRBD1 TGTGCCAGCAGCTTAGCGTGGAGACAGGGGGAGAGTCAGCCCCAGCATTTT CASSLAWRQGESQPQHF
TRBJ2-7 TRBV15 . . TGTGCCACCAGCAGGACTTGGAGGGGCAGGACCGATTACGAGCAGTACTTC CATSRTWRGRTDYEQYF
TRBJ2-1 TRBV10-3 once TRBD2 TGTGCCATCACCCCGGGACTACCCGTCAATGAGCAGTTCTTC CAITPGLPVNEQFF
TRBJ2-2 TRBV6-9 . . TGTGCCAGCAGTTATTCCTATAGGCTGCCCACCGGGGAGCTGTTTTTT CASSYSYRLPTGELFF
TRBJ2-7 TRBV6-4 . . TGTGCCAGCAGTGACTCTTTCGTAACCTCCTACGAGCAGTACTTC CASSDSFVTSYEQYF
TRBJ1-6 TRBV27 . TRBD1 TGTGCCAGCAAAGTAGCGACAGGGGTCTATAATTCACCCCTCCACTTT CASKVATGVYNSPLHF
TRBJ2-3 TRBV7-2 once . TGTGCCAGCAGCTTAGGGGGCCAGAGAATCACAGATACGCAGTATTTT CASSLGGQRITDTQYF
TRBJ2-5 TRBV5-4 . . TGTGCCAGCAGCTTTCCGACCGATGCCGAGACCCAGTACTTC CASSFPTDAETQYF
TRBJ1-5 TRBV28 . . TGTGCCAGCAGATTCCGGGACACGGATCAGCCCCAGCATTTT CASRFRDTDQPQHF
TRBJ1-2 TRBV2 . . TGTGCCAGCAGTGAAGAAAACTATGGCTACACCTTC CASSEENYGYTF
TRBJ2-4 TRBV5-1 . . TGCGCCAGCAGCTTGGAGGGCAGTACCCCCCGTCTAGCCAAAAACATTCAGTACTTC CASSLEGSTPRLAKNIQYF
TRBJ2-3 TRBV5-1 . TRBD2 TGCGCCAGCAGCTTGGGTGCTTTAGCGGGGAGTTTCACAGATACGCAGTATTTT CASSLGALAGSFTDTQYF
TRBJ1-1 TRBV2 . . TGTGCCAGCAGCGTTGGGGAGGCTAACACTGAAGCTTTCTTT CASSVGEANTEAFF
TRBJ2-7 TRBV7-3 . . TGTGCCAGCAGCCGGGACCTTTACATACGCTACGAGCAGTACTTC CASSRDLYIRYEQYF
TRBJ2-3 TRBV29-1 . TRBD2 TGCAGCGTTAGGGTAGCGGGAGTGGTGGATACGCAGTATTTT CSVRVAGVVDTQYF
TRBJ2-3 TRBV9 . TRBD2 TGTGCCAGCAGCGGGGGACTAGCCCCAGATACGCAGTATTTT CASSGGLAPDTQYF
TRBJ2-4 TRBV5-1 . TRBD1 TGCGCCAGCAGCTTGGGAGCCGACAGGGGCGGAAACATTCAGTACTTC CASSLGADRGGNIQYF
TRBJ2-3 TRBV5-1 . . TGCGCCAGCAGCCCGCGGGACAGTAGCACAGATACGCAGTATTTT CASSPRDSSTDTQYF
TRBJ1-1 TRBV19 . TRBD1 TGTGCCAGTACCGCCTGGACAGGAAACACTGAAGCTTTCTTT CASTAWTGNTEAFF
TRBJ2-7 TRBV18 . . TGTGCCAGCTCCCCGGACAGACCCTTTACGAAGCAGTACTTC CASSPDRPFTKQYF
TRBJ2-1 TRBV6-4 . TRBD2 TGTGCCAGCAGTACACCCAAGAGACTAGCGGGGAGCTCCTACAATGAGCAGTTCTTC CASSTPKRLAGSSYNEQFF
TRBJ1-5 TRBV4-2 . . TGTGCCAGCAGCCAAGACAGGGAGGTTAATCAGCCCCAGCATTTT CASSQDREVNQPQHF
TRBJ1-3 TRBV5-1 . . TGCGCCAGCAGCAATGACGGCTTGTCTGGAAACACCATATATTTT CASSNDGLSGNTIYF
TRBJ2-3 TRBV4-2 . . TGTGCCAGCAGTTATGGGGGCTCTATAACAGATACGCAGTATTTT CASSYGGSITDTQYF
TRBJ2-7 TRBV5-1 . . TGCGCCAGCAGCTTGTCGGAGGGAACCAGCGAGCAGTACTTC CASSLSEGTSEQYF
TRBJ1-3 TRBV7-8 . . TGTGCCAGCAGCTTAGCGGAGACAACAGTAGGAAACACCATATATTTT CASSLAETTVGNTIYF
TRBJ1-6 TRBV2 few . TGTGCCAGCAGTGAAGTTCCAATCCCATCCCTCCACTTT CASSEVPIPSLHF
TRBJ2-3 TRBV5-1 . . TGCGCCAGCAGCTTGGCGGAAGATACGCAGTATTTT CASSLAEDTQYF
TRBJ2-3 TRBV6-6 . TRBD2 TGTGCCAGCACCTCGAGCGGGAGGACCCAAGATACGCAGTATTTT CASTSSGRTQDTQYF
TRBJ2-2 TRBV5-1 . TRBD2 TGCGCCAGCAGCTTGGGCGCGGGGGTTAACACCGGGGAGCTGTTTTTT CASSLGAGVNTGELFF
TRBJ2-7 TRBV5-4 once TRBD1 TGTGCCAGCAGCGCGGGACAGGATCCCTACGAGCAGTACTTC CASSAGQDPYEQYF
TRBJ1-4 TRBV15 . . TGTGCCACCAGCAGAGAGATGTCAGGGCGGGAAAAACTGTTTTTT CATSREMSGREKLFF
TRBJ1-2 TRBV5-1 . TRBD1 TGCGCCAGCAGCTTCGACAGGGCTAGGGGCTACACCTTC CASSFDRARGYTF
TRBJ1-6 TRBV6-5 . TRBD1 TGTGCCAGCAGTCGGGGACAGGGTGATTCACCCCTCCACTTT CASSRGQGDSPLHF
TRBJ2-2 TRBV19 . TRBD2 TGTGCCAGTACCCCGACTAGCGGGGAAGCGAACACCGGGGAGCTGTTTTTT CASTPTSGEANTGELFF
TRBJ1-6 TRBV5-6 . TRBD1 TGTGCCAGCAGCTTGTTGAGGGGACAGGGTAATTCACCCCTCCACTTT CASSLLRGQGNSPLHF
TRBJ1-2 TRBV19 . . TGTGCCGCGGGCCCGACCCCCACAGGGCTGGGAGGCTACACCTTC CAAGPTPTGLGGYTF
TRBJ1-3 TRBV14 . . TGTGCCAGCAGCCAAGCCTCTGGAAACACCATATATTTT CASSQASGNTIYF
TRBJ2-7 TRBV7-2 . TRBD2 TGTGCCAGCAGCCCACCGGGACTAGCGGGAGGGCCTCGGGAGCAGTACTTC CASSPPGLAGGPREQYF
TRBJ2-7 TRBV27 . TRBD1 TGTGCCAGCAGTTTATCGGCAGGGGGCCCATACGAGCAGTACTTC CASSLSAGGPYEQYF
TRBJ1-6 TRBV9 few . TGTGCCAGCAGCGTAGGCGGGATCGGTTCACCCCTCCACTTT CASSVGGIGSPLHF